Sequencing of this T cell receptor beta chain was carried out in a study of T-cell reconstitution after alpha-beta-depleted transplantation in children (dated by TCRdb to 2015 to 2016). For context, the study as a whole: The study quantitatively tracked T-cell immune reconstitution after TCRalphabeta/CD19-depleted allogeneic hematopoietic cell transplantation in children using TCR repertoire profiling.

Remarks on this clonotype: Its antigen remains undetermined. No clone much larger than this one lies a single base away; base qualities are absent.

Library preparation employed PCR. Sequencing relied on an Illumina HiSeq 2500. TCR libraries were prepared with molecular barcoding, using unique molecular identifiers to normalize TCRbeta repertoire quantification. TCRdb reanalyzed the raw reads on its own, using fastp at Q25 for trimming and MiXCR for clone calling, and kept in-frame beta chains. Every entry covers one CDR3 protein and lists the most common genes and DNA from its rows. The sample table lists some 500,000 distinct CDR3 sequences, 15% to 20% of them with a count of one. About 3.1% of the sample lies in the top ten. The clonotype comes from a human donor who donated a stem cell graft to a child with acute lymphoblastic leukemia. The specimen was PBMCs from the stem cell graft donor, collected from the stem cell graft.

This receptor carries the CDR3 CATAVSLNTEAFF. At the DNA level, the sequence is TGCGCCACCGCGGTCTCTTTGAACACTGAAGCTTTCTTT. Here the chain combines TRBV5-1 and TRBJ1-1, with no confident D gene call. CDR1 and CDR2 are read off the germline V gene as SGHRS and YFSETQ. There are 13 amino acids in the CDR3, from cysteine to phenylalanine inclusive. Of all the DNA, just the CDR3 is kept, 39 bases in frame from base 1. At the junction V is shortened by 9 bases and J by 0 bases, with 12 bases in between.